A single sample gave rise to the 30 T cell receptor beta chains below, sequenced in a study of siplizumab effects on memory and regulatory T cells. Libraries were prepared by immunoSEQ multiplex PCR; TCRdb keeps only in-frame clonotypes and omits some of them. The table records approximately 65,000 clones, around four fifths of them present only once. Material: memory CD4+ T cells sorted from blood. All receptors come from a human donor in good health.

This chain links TRBV5-1 with TRBJ2-7; D call uncertain. The V gene's germline CDR1 is SGHRS and CDR2 YFSETQ. The V gene lost 3 bases and the J gene lost 7 bases, with 20 bases spanning the gap. The CDR3 totals 15 residues. DNA of the CDR3: TGCGCCAGCAGCTCGGAACCCAAACCCACGCTAGAGCAGTACTTC. It specifies CASSSEPKPTLEQYF.

The V call is TRBV6-1, the J call TRBJ1-1; 7 nucleotides agree with TRBD1. The trim removed 4 bases at V and 3 bases at J, leaving 5 bases unmatched. The CDR3 length is 14 residues. Germline CDR1 MNHNS, CDR2 SASEGT. The CDR3 loop reads CASSVLGGYTEAFF. The CDR3 region has the DNA TGTGCCAGCAGTGTTTTAGGGGGCTACACTGAAGCTTTCTTT.

The chain couples TRBV18 to TRBJ1-5; 7 nucleotides align to TRBD1. Trimming removed 9 bases from V and 0 bases from J; junction bases left unmatched: 17. The V gene's germline CDR1 is KGHSH and CDR2 LQKENI. This CDR3 has 18 amino acids. The CDR3 region is CASPTFGTVYYSNQPQHF. The CDR3 DNA reads TGTGCCAGTCCAACATTCGGGACAGTTTACTATAGCAATCAGCCCCAGCATTTT.

The CDR3: CASSLAGGANQPQHF. The CDR3 nucleotides read TGTGCCAGCAGCTTAGCAGGAGGGGCCAATCAGCCCCAGCATTTT. J is TRBJ1-5 and V is TRBV7-9; perhaps TRBD1 as D (5 bases). Germline V gene lookup returns CDR1 SEHNR and CDR2 FQNEAQ (reference sequence). V gave up 0 bases and J gave up 3 bases, with 9 bases separating them. The CDR3 sequence is 15 residues long.

The rearrangement joins TRBV11-1 to TRBJ2-7, with no clear D. The germline gives CDR1 SGHAT, CDR2 FQDESV (reference sequence). V lost 5 bases to trimming and J lost 2 bases, with 16 bases between them. The CDR3 contains 15 residues. Here the CDR3 DNA reads TGTGCCAGCAGCCCAAGCCTAGGCGTCCCCTACGAGCAGTACTTC. Encoded protein: CASSPSLGVPYEQYF.

The rearrangement uses TRBV5-4 and TRBJ1-1; TRBD1 aligns across 7 bases. The V segment lost 4 bases and the J segment 7 bases; nucleotides outside the gene matches: 13. The CDR3 contains 15 residues. Germline V gene sequence: CDR1 SGHNT, CDR2 YYREEE (reference sequence). The CDR3 region has the DNA TGTGCCAGCAGCCCAGGGACAGCCAGGGGAGGTGAAGCTTTCTTT. Its protein is CASSPGTARGGEAFF.

This clone has only a few counts. This chain connects TRBV9 to TRBJ1-2, with no clear D. The CDR3 length is 13 residues. The V gene lost 1 base and the J gene lost 7 bases, with 11 bases spanning the gap. CDR1 and CDR2 (germline): SGDLS, YYNGEE. The CDR3 bases are TGTGCCAGCAGCGTACAGGAACAGTCTGGCTACACCTTC. It specifies CASSVQEQSGYTF.

The chain couples TRBV19 to TRBJ1-4; no clear D. CDR3 length: 14 residues. The V gene lost 4 bases and the J gene lost 4 bases, with 10 bases spanning the gap. Germline CDR1 reads LNHDA; CDR2 reads SQIVND (reference sequence). CDR3 amino acids: CASSTKPLNEKLFF. CDR3 bases: TGTGCCAGTAGTACCAAGCCCCTTAATGAAAAACTGTTTTTT.

As for this clone: This same CDR3 is encoded by further DNA sequences in the sample. The rearrangement uses TRBV7-2 and TRBJ2-3, with 9 bases aligning to TRBD2. From germline, CDR1 is SGHTA and CDR2 FQGNSA. The CDR3 consists of 15 residues. Trimming at V came to 1 base and at J to 6 bases, leaving 5 bases not matched to a gene. In nucleotides, the CDR3 is TGTGCCAGCAGCTTAGTAGCGGGGGCAGGGGATACGCAGTATTTT. Its protein is CASSLVAGAGDTQYF.

The chain couples TRBV19 to TRBJ2-5, with TRBD1 matching over 10 bases. Losses at the gene ends were 0 bases for V and 10 bases for J; bases not matched to a gene: 14. The CDR3 length is 17 residues. Germline CDR1 and CDR2: LNHDA and SQIVND (reference sequence). The CDR3 spells CASSIDLWTGGESVQYF. The CDR3 DNA is TGTGCCAGTAGTATAGATCTATGGACAGGGGGAGAGAGTGTCCAGTACTTC.

The rearrangement links TRBV7-8 to TRBJ1-4; tentatively, D is TRBD1 (6 bases). CDR3 size: 13 residues. V lost 5 bases, J lost 8 bases, and 12 bases lay in between. CDR1 is SGHVS, CDR2 FQNEAQ, per germline. CDR3 protein: CASSTGTGEKLFF. The CDR3 nucleotides read TGTGCCAGCAGCACAGGGACCGGCGAAAAACTGTTTTTT.

Only a few counts were recorded for this clone. The chain employs TRBV30 and TRBJ1-3; 7 bases fit TRBD1. Germline V gene lookup returns CDR1 GTSNPN and CDR2 SVGIG (reference sequence). Germline trimming cut 5 bases from V and 0 bases from J; bases unmatched to any gene: 10. CDR3 length: 16 residues. The CDR3 region has the DNA TGTGCCTGGTACAGGGGACGGATGAGCTCTGGAAACACCATATATTTT. This sequence encodes CAWYRGRMSSGNTIYF.

The rearrangement links TRBV5-1 to TRBJ2-1; TRBD1 matches at 8 bases. The V gene's germline CDR1 is SGHRS and CDR2 YFSETQ. The CDR3 runs to 15 residues. The V gene end was trimmed by 3 bases and the J gene end by 7 bases; junction bases not matched to a gene: 9. The CDR3 DNA sequence: TGCGCCAGCAGCTCCCCCGGGACAGGAGGAAATGAGCAGTTCTTC. Amino acids: CASSSPGTGGNEQFF. The entire variable domain, with the rest obtained from reference TRBV5-1 and TRBJ2-1, is as follows: KAGVTQTPRYLIKTRGQQVTLSCSPISGHRSVSWYQQTPGQGLQFLFEYFSETQRNKGNFPGRFSGRQFSNSRSEMNVSTLELGDSALYLCASSSPGTGGNEQFFGPGTRLTVL.

The chain recombines TRBV18 with TRBJ1-2; perhaps TRBD1 as D (5 bases). This CDR3 has 13 amino acids. V lost 3 bases and J lost 5, with 10 bases in between. Germline V gene lookup returns CDR1 KGHSH and CDR2 LQKENI. The CDR3 reads CASSPGGQYGYTF. In DNA form, the CDR3 reads TGTGCCAGCTCACCCGGGGGTCAGTATGGCTACACCTTC.

This clone was picked up a small number of times. The chain has TRBV7-2 and TRBJ1-2; TRBD1 aligns across 10 bases. Germline lookup yields CDR1 SGHTA and CDR2 FQGNSA. This CDR3 has 15 residues. Losses at the gene ends were 5 bases for V and 2 bases for J; bases not matched to a gene: 5. CDR3 amino acids: CASSPGQGENYGYTF. In DNA, the CDR3 is TGTGCCAGCAGCCCAGGACAGGGGGAGAACTATGGCTACACCTTC.

The chain recombines TRBV6-5 with TRBJ2-7; D is ambiguous. The V end lost 5 bases, the J end lost 5 bases, and 16 bases lay between the germline ends. Germline V lookup: CDR1 MNHEY, CDR2 SVGAGI. CDR3 length equals 14 residues. The CDR3 loop is CASSPWMSFNEQYF. CDR3 nucleotides: TGTGCCAGCAGTCCATGGATGAGCTTTAACGAGCAGTACTTC.

J is TRBJ1-1 and V is TRBV6-4; unclear D gene. Trimming took off 4 bases at V and 4 bases at J, with 10 bases between the two ends. Germline V CDR1 and CDR2: MRHNA, SNTAGT. The CDR3 length is 13 residues. The CDR3 reads CASSATLFTEAFF. Written as DNA, the CDR3 is TGTGCCAGCAGTGCCACACTATTCACTGAAGCTTTCTTT.

The count of this clone is one. This chain joins TRBV5-4 and TRBJ1-5; 9 nucleotides align to TRBD1. This CDR3 is 16 amino acids long. The V gene end was trimmed by 0 bases and the J gene end by 6 bases; junction bases not matched to a gene: 7. The V gene's germline CDR1 is SGHNT and CDR2 YYREEE (reference sequence). The CDR3 here is CASSLGGQGVGQPQHF. For the CDR3, the DNA is TGTGCCAGCAGCTTGGGGGGACAGGGTGTGGGTCAGCCCCAGCATTTT.

This clone was recorded a few times. Here the CDR3 reads CASSTQRALVNTEAFF. DNA for the CDR3: TGTGCCAGTAGCACCCAAAGGGCCTTGGTGAACACTGAAGCTTTCTTT. J is TRBJ1-1 and V is TRBV19; D uncertain. CDR1 is LNHDA, CDR2 SQIVND, per germline (reference sequence). CDR3 length: 16 amino acids. Deletions cut 6 bases from V and 0 bases from J, with 17 bases between.

As regards this clone: This same CDR3 is encoded by further DNA sequences in the sample. The chain couples TRBV5-6 to TRBJ1-1; D is unclear. V shed 1 base and J shed 0 bases, with 7 bases lying between them. The CDR3 loop spans 14 amino acids. Germline lookup yields CDR1 SGHDT and CDR2 YYEEEE. The CDR3 protein is CASSLRAVNTEAFF. The CDR3 DNA reads TGTGCCAGCAGCTTGCGTGCGGTGAACACTGAAGCTTTCTTT.

The chain links TRBV11-2 to TRBJ1-3; D gene uncertain. The CDR3 length is 15 residues. Looked up from germline, CDR1 is SGHAT and CDR2 is FQNNGV. Trimming took 1 base from V and 2 from J, leaving 9 bases between them. In DNA form, the CDR3 reads TGTGCCAGCAGCTTAGTGGCGGATGCTGGAAACACCATATATTTT. Residues: CASSLVADAGNTIYF. Full variable domain (outside the CDR3, taken from reference TRBV11-2 and TRBJ1-3): EAGVAQSPRYKIIEKRQSVAFWCNPISGHATLYWYQQILGQGPKLLIQFQNNGVVDDSQLPKDRFSAERLKGVDSTLKIQPAKLEDSAVYLCASSLVADAGNTIYFGEGSWLTVV.

The chain employs TRBV19 and TRBJ2-7; TRBD1 matches at 9 bases. The CDR3 is 15 residues long. CDR1 is LNHDA, CDR2 SQIVND, per germline (reference sequence). Losses at the gene ends were 5 bases for V and 2 bases for J; bases not matched to a gene: 7. The CDR3 DNA reads TGTGCCAGTAGTCCCCGCGGGACAGGGACCTACGAGCAGTACTTC. Protein product: CASSPRGTGTYEQYF.

This clone was detected a few times. This chain connects TRBV5-1 to TRBJ2-1; the D is unclear. Per germline, CDR1 SGHRS and CDR2 YFSETQ. Deletions cut 4 bases from V and 5 bases from J, with 4 bases between. This CDR3 has 11 amino acids. The CDR3 bases are TGCGCCAGCAGCCTAAACAATGAGCAGTTCTTC. It is translated as CASSLNNEQFF.

The rearrangement joins TRBV15 to TRBJ2-6; 7 nucleotides agree with TRBD2. The ends lost 5 bases at V and 2 bases at J; junction bases unmatched: 6. Germline V gene sequence: CDR1 LNHNV, CDR2 YYDKDF (reference sequence). The length of the CDR3 is 16 residues. CDR3 nucleotide sequence: TGTGCCACCAGCCCCCACCGGGGGGCTGGGGCCAACGTCCTGACTTTC. Its protein is CATSPHRGAGANVLTF.

This clone was counted a single time. The chain couples TRBV14 to TRBJ2-7; 15 nucleotides match TRBD2. Trimming removed 3 bases from V and 5 bases from J; junction bases left unmatched: 8. The CDR3 is made up of 17 amino acids. Germline loops: CDR1 SGHDN, CDR2 FVKESK. CDR3 in amino acids: CASSHHPGLAGGNEQYF. The CDR3 bases are TGTGCCAGCAGCCACCATCCGGGACTAGCGGGAGGCAACGAGCAGTACTTC.

The genes are TRBV6-6 and TRBJ2-5; tentative D call: TRBD1 (5 bases). The CDR3 sequence is 15 residues long. CDR1 and CDR2 from the germline V gene are MNHNY and SVGAGI (reference sequence). V gave up 7 bases and J gave up 5 bases, with 20 bases separating them. The CDR3: CASNNPGQGWETQYF. The CDR3 DNA reads TGTGCCAGCAACAACCCGGGCCAGGGTTGGGAGACCCAGTACTTC.

This chain uses TRBV27 with TRBJ2-3; 9 bases are a match to TRBD2. Looked up from germline, CDR1 is MNHEY and CDR2 is SMNVEV (reference sequence). This CDR3 has 17 amino acids. V gave up 2 bases and J gave up 5 bases; unmatched junction bases: 11. The chain's CDR3 is CASSLPGTSYSKDTQYF. The CDR3 coding sequence is TGTGCCAGCAGTTTACCCGGGACTAGCTATAGTAAAGATACGCAGTATTTT.

This chain uses TRBV28 with TRBJ1-2; D not certain. Looked up from germline, CDR1 is MDHEN and CDR2 is SYDVKM. This CDR3 region has 15 residues. Trimming removed 0 bases at V and 7 bases at J, with 15 bases between. The CDR3 DNA reads TGTGCCAGCAGTTTATGGCACGCAGGTAGTGGTGGCTACACCTTC. It specifies CASSLWHAGSGGYTF.

This clone has a single count. The rearrangement joins TRBV19 to TRBJ2-5; D might be TRBD1 (5 bases). V lost 11 bases to trimming and J lost 2 bases, with 27 bases between them. Germline CDR1 LNHDA, CDR2 SQIVND (reference sequence). This CDR3 has 17 amino acids. The CDR3 here is CAAPEQERNEPQETQYF. In DNA form, the CDR3 reads TGTGCCGCGCCGGAACAGGAGCGCAACGAACCTCAAGAGACCCAGTACTTC.

This chain links TRBV2 with TRBJ1-5; D might be TRBD1 (6 bases). Germline V CDR1 and CDR2: SNHLY, FYNNEI. The V gene lost 8 bases and the J gene lost 0 bases, with 14 bases spanning the gap. CDR3 length equals 15 residues. The CDR3 sequence is CASRLGGSSNQPQHF. For the CDR3, the DNA is TGTGCCAGCCGATTAGGGGGTAGTAGCAATCAGCCCCAGCATTTT.